These 28 T cell receptor beta chains share one sample of origin, sequenced in a study of T-cell reconstitution after alpha-beta-depleted transplantation in children. Unique molecular identifiers featured in how the TCRbeta library was prepared. TCRdb reprocessed the PCR reads via MiXCR and lists one record per CDR3 protein. The table shows around 700,000 distinct CDR3 sequences, with around 12% occurring only once. Here the sequenced sample was PBMCs, taken before TCRalphabeta/CD19-depleted stem cell transplant. Receptors were obtained from a girl aged 2 to 9 with congenital amegakaryocytic thrombocytopenia, due to receive a stem cell transplant.

The chain has TRBV7-9 and TRBJ2-4; 7 nucleotides line up with TRBD2. With 4 bases clipped from V and 2 bases from J, the junction kept 11 bases outside the gene matches. The CDR3 is 17 amino acids. Per the germline V gene, CDR1 is SEHNR and CDR2 is FQNEAQ (reference sequence). CDR3 protein: CASSSPSGGETKNIQYF. The CDR3 DNA reads as TGTGCCAGCAGCTCACCTAGCGGAGGGGAGACCAAAAACATTCAGTACTTC.

This clonotype was observed at least ten times. The V and J genes are TRBV6-5 and TRBJ2-7; D may be TRBD1 or TRBD2 (5 bases each). This CDR3 has 14 amino acids. Germline V gene sequence: CDR1 MNHEY, CDR2 SVGAGI. Trimming removed 0 bases from V and 6 bases from J, with 12 bases in between. In DNA form, the CDR3 reads TGTGCCAGCAGTTACTCTTGGGGGTACAGCGAGCAGTACTTC. This translates into CASSYSWGYSEQYF.

Remarks on this clonotype: Being one base from a much bigger clone, this may be a read error. The CDR3 protein is CASSTALGSTDTQSF. The DNA of the CDR3 is TGTGCCAGCAGCACTGCCCTCGGTAGCACAGATACGCAGTCTTTT. V gene TRBV7-2 combines with J gene TRBJ2-3; D not certain. The CDR3 is 15 amino acids. Germline V gene sequence: CDR1 SGHTA, CDR2 FQGNSA. The full variable domain, in which reference TRBV7-2 and TRBJ2-3 provide the parts outside the CDR3, is GAGVSQSPSNKVTEKGKDVELRCDPISGHTALYWYRQSLGQGLEFLIYFQGNSAPDKSGLPSDRFSAERTGGSVSTLTIQRTQQEDSAVYLCASSTALGSTDTQSFGPGTRLTVL.

This chain joins TRBV7-8 and TRBJ2-3; D not certain. Germline V gene sequence: CDR1 SGHVS, CDR2 FQNEAQ. V was clipped by 3 bases and J by 5 bases, with 9 bases between them. This CDR3 spans 13 amino acids. For the CDR3, the DNA is TGTGCCAGCAGCTTTGAGGACGTAGATACGCAGTATTTT. It codes for CASSFEDVDTQYF.

This clonotype has a handful of counts. The chain links TRBV2 to TRBJ2-2; D not certain. The CDR3 has 13 amino acids. Between the trimmed V and J ends, which lost 4 bases and 6 bases, there was a span of 9 bases. Germline V lookup: CDR1 SNHLY, CDR2 FYNNEI. Here the CDR3 DNA reads TGTGCCAGCAGTGTTCGACAACCCGGGGAGCTGTTTTTT. Translating it yields CASSVRQPGELFF.

In this sample, this clonotype turned up many times. V is TRBV7-2 and J is TRBJ2-1; D remains unclear. Trimming took 1 base from V and 15 from J, leaving 13 bases between them. This CDR3 is 12 amino acids long. Germline CDR1 SGHTA, CDR2 FQGNSA. CDR3 in amino acids: CASSLVASSPFF. The CDR3 bases are TGTGCCAGCAGCTTAGTCGCCTCTAGTCCGTTCTTC.

The rearrangement joins TRBV29-1 to TRBJ2-3; D remains unclear. Germline loops: CDR1 SQVTM, CDR2 ANQGSEA. The V and J ends lost 5 bases and 8 bases respectively, with 17 bases between them. The CDR3 runs 13 residues. The CDR3 loop reads CSVFGQVVGTQYF. In DNA, the CDR3 is TGCAGCGTTTTTGGTCAGGTCGTCGGTACGCAGTATTTT.

Written as DNA, the CDR3 is TGCAGTGCTAGCGCTAGTATCTACGAGCAGTACTTC. Amino acids: CSASASIYEQYF. The chain is built from TRBV20-1 and TRBJ2-7; D ambiguous. Germline-derived CDR1 and CDR2 are DFQATT and SNEGSKA (reference sequence). This CDR3 has 12 residues. The V gene lost 3 bases and the J gene lost 3 bases, with 9 bases spanning the gap.

The rearrangement uses TRBV6-1 and TRBJ2-7; D not certain. This CDR3 spans 15 amino acids. V was clipped by 6 bases and J by 3 bases, with 18 bases between them. CDR1 MNHNS and CDR2 SASEGT come from the germline V gene. The CDR3 loop reads CASRIYERPGYEQYF. The CDR3 nucleotides are TGTGCCAGCAGGATATACGAGAGGCCCGGCTACGAGCAGTACTTC.

This clonotype has just a few counts. The rearrangement links TRBV14 to TRBJ2-2; no definite D call. Germline CDR1 is SGHDN and CDR2 is FVKESK. V lost 3 bases, J lost 4 bases, and 9 bases lay in between. The CDR3 covers 14 residues. The CDR3 loop reads CASSQILSTGELFF. The CDR3 DNA follows: TGTGCCAGCAGCCAGATCTTAAGCACCGGGGAGCTGTTTTTT. The entire variable domain, with the rest obtained from reference TRBV14 and TRBJ2-2, is as follows: EAGVTQFPSHSVIEKGQTVTLRCDPISGHDNLYWYRRVMGKEIKFLLHFVKESKQDESGMPNNRFLAERTGGTYSTLKVQPAELEDSGVYFCASSQILSTGELFFGEGSRLTVL.

The chain combines TRBV10-3 with TRBJ2-2; 7 bases agree with TRBD1. Germline-derived CDR1 and CDR2 are ENHRY and SYGVKD. Losses at the gene ends were 3 bases for V and 5 bases for J; bases not matched to a gene: 6. The CDR3 is 15 residues long. The CDR3 DNA reads TGTGCCATCAGTGACAGACAGGGCAGAACCGGGGAGCTGTTTTTT. This codes for CAISDRQGRTGELFF.

Many counts were recorded for this clonotype. The chain has TRBV15 and TRBJ2-1, with 8 nucleotides matching TRBD2. Germline V gene sequence: CDR1 LNHNV, CDR2 YYDKDF (reference sequence). Germline trimming cut 1 base from V and 6 bases from J; bases unmatched to any gene: 5. There are 15 residues in the CDR3. In nucleotides, the CDR3 is TGTGCCACCAGCAGAGGACTCGGGACTAGCAATGAGCAGTTCTTC. The encoded protein is CATSRGLGTSNEQFF.

This clonotype was found many times. The CDR3 nucleotides are TGCGCCAGCAGCTTGACTAGCGCCGGGGAGCTGTTTTTT. Its translation: CASSLTSAGELFF. V gene TRBV5-1 combines with J gene TRBJ2-2; TRBD2 aligns across 7 bases. The germline V gene encodes CDR1 SGHRS and CDR2 YFSETQ. This CDR3 has 13 residues. Trimming cost V 1 base and J 6 bases; bases outside gene matches: 0.

The chain combines TRBV21-1 with TRBJ2-7; the D call in the table, TRBD1, was not verified against the DNA. TRBV21-1 is termed a pseudogene. The CDR3 is 17 amino acids. This chain's CDR3 is CASSGGYVKGQYYEQYF. The CDR3 DNA reads as TGTGCCAGCAGCGGGGGGTATGTGAAGGGACAGTACTACGAGCAGTACTTC.

There are many counts of this clonotype. The genes are TRBV20-1 and TRBJ2-1; TRBD1 might be the D (5 bases). Trimming removed 0 bases from V and 4 bases from J, with 10 bases in between. The CDR3 totals 14 residues. Germline V gene lookup returns CDR1 DFQATT and CDR2 SNEGSKA (reference sequence). The CDR3 is CSARDLPGYNEQFF. The CDR3 DNA is TGCAGTGCTAGAGACCTCCCAGGGTACAATGAGCAGTTCTTC.

V gene TRBV20-1 combines with J gene TRBJ2-1; TRBD2 agrees at 8 bases. CDR1 is DFQATT and CDR2 is SNEGSKA in the germline V gene (reference sequence). Trimming removed 2 bases from V and 0 bases from J; junction bases left unmatched: 12. The CDR3 runs to 18 residues. The DNA of the CDR3 is TGCAGTGCTAGAAGGTCGGGGCCGAGCGGGGGCTCCTACAATGAGCAGTTCTTC. Translated: CSARRSGPSGGSYNEQFF.

This clonotype was detected many times. J is TRBJ2-1 and V is TRBV5-1; TRBD2 might be the D (6 bases). Trimming pared 3 bases from V and 5 bases from J, leaving 15 bases between. Per the germline V gene, CDR1 is SGHRS and CDR2 is YFSETQ. The CDR3 is made up of 15 amino acids. The CDR3: CASSWMTRENNEQFF. The CDR3 DNA sequence: TGCGCCAGCAGCTGGATGACTAGAGAAAACAATGAGCAGTTCTTC.

This clonotype was seen many times. The chain uses TRBV20-1 and TRBJ2-5; no definite D call. The germline V and J ends were trimmed by 3 bases and 5 bases, with 10 bases remaining between them. This CDR3 is built from 12 residues. CDR1 is DFQATT and CDR2 is SNEGSKA in the germline V gene (reference sequence). CDR3 residues: CSASQLQETQYF. The CDR3 nucleotides read TGCAGTGCTAGCCAACTACAGGAGACCCAGTACTTC.

This clonotype has only a few counts. The chain combines TRBV2 with TRBJ2-1, with 8 bases matching TRBD2. The CDR3 consists of 13 residues. The V segment lost 10 bases and the J segment 4 bases; nucleotides outside the gene matches: 6. The germline gives CDR1 SNHLY, CDR2 FYNNEI. The CDR3 DNA is TGTGCCACGGAGCGGGAGAGGTACAATGAGCAGTTCTTC. It specifies CATERERYNEQFF.

In its sample, this clonotype was seen many times. The chain couples TRBV29-1 to TRBJ2-7, with TRBD1 matching over 7 bases. Germline lookup yields CDR1 SQVTM and CDR2 ANQGSEA. The J segment lost 4 bases and the V segment lost 6 bases, leaving 12 bases of the junction unmatched. The CDR3 has 14 amino acids. CDR3 DNA sequence: TGCAGCGTGAGGACAGGTGGAAACTCTTACGAGCAGTACTTC. Encoded protein: CSVRTGGNSYEQYF.

V usage is TRBV5-5 and J usage is TRBJ2-3, with D perhaps matching TRBD1 (6 bases). Germline assignment: CDR1 SGHKS and CDR2 YYEKEE (reference sequence). The CDR3 covers 14 residues. V lost 2 bases and J lost 5, with 12 bases in between. The CDR3 DNA reads TGTGCCAGCAGCTTTGAAGGGACATTAGATACGCAGTATTTT. This codes for CASSFEGTLDTQYF.

This clonotype showed up just a few times. The chain links TRBV7-9 to TRBJ2-2, with a weak D call TRBD2 (6 bases). V was cut by 7 bases and J by 6 bases, with 15 bases left in between. The germline V gene has CDR1 SEHNR and CDR2 FQNEAQ (reference sequence). The CDR3 has 14 residues. The CDR3 nucleotides read TGTGCCAGCAAGCGAGAAGCGGGCCCCGGGGAGCTGTTTTTT. Protein: CASKREAGPGELFF.

This rearrangement joins TRBV20-1 to TRBJ1-5, with TRBD1 identical over 7 bases. This CDR3 has 15 residues. The V and J ends lost 2 bases and 0 bases, in that order; junction bases with no gene match: 4. Germline CDR1 DFQATT, CDR2 SNEGSKA (reference sequence). In DNA, the CDR3 is TGCAGTGCTAGAAATGACAGGGTTAGCAATCAGCCCCAGCATTTT. Translating it yields CSARNDRVSNQPQHF.

The CDR3 DNA is TGCGCCAGCAGCCCCCGGAAGGGTGGCCAGTGGGAGCTGTTTTTT. This encodes CASSPRKGGQWELFF. The V call is TRBV5-1, the J call TRBJ2-2; D ambiguous. The germline V gene has CDR1 SGHRS and CDR2 YFSETQ. V lost 4 bases, J lost 9 bases, and 19 bases lay in between. This CDR3 spans 15 amino acids.

Many counts were recorded for this clonotype. The rearrangement uses TRBV20-1 and TRBJ2-1, with D uncertain. This CDR3 region has 15 residues. The germline V gene encodes CDR1 DFQATT and CDR2 SNEGSKA (reference sequence). Trimming cost V 0 bases and J 3 bases, with 12 bases left between them. The CDR3 loop reads CSARDLLFGYNEQFF. The CDR3 DNA reads as TGCAGTGCTAGAGACCTTCTGTTCGGCTACAATGAGCAGTTCTTC.

V and J are TRBV15 and TRBJ2-2; 7 bases line up with TRBD1. The junction had 8 bases not matched to a gene; V was cut back by 0 bases and J by 4 bases. CDR1 LNHNV and CDR2 YYDKDF come from the germline V gene (reference sequence). The CDR3 totals 17 residues. This chain's CDR3 is CATSRDFTTGRTGELFF. The CDR3 DNA sequence: TGTGCCACCAGCAGAGATTTTACGACAGGGCGCACCGGGGAGCTGTTTTTT. The full variable domain, rest sourced from reference TRBV15 and TRBJ2-2, is DAMVIQNPRYQVTQFGKPVTLSCSQTLNHNVMYWYQQKSSQAPKLLFHYYDKDFNNEADTPDNFQSRRPNTSFCFLDIRSPGLGDTAMYLCATSRDFTTGRTGELFFGEGSRLTVL.

This clonotype was recorded at least ten times. The V and J genes are TRBV6-5 and TRBJ1-3, with D possibly being TRBD1 (6 bases). Germline values: CDR1 MNHEY, CDR2 SVGAGI. Trimming pared 2 bases from V and 4 bases from J, leaving 9 bases between. This CDR3 contains 14 residues. The CDR3 loop reads CASSYQGKGNTIYF. Written as DNA, the CDR3 is TGTGCCAGCAGTTACCAGGGGAAGGGAAACACCATATATTTT.

About this clonotype: A much larger clone differs from this one at a single base, so this may be a read error. The J gene is TRBJ2-7, the V gene TRBV5-1; 14 nucleotides line up with TRBD2. The length of the CDR3 is 19 residues. Germline V gene data show CDR1 as SGHRS and CDR2 as YFSETQ. CDR3 loop: CASSPTLGTSGSSSYELYF. CDR3 sequence (DNA): TGCGCCAGCAGCCCTACTCTAGGGACTAGCGGGAGCAGCTCCTACGAGCTGTACTTC.